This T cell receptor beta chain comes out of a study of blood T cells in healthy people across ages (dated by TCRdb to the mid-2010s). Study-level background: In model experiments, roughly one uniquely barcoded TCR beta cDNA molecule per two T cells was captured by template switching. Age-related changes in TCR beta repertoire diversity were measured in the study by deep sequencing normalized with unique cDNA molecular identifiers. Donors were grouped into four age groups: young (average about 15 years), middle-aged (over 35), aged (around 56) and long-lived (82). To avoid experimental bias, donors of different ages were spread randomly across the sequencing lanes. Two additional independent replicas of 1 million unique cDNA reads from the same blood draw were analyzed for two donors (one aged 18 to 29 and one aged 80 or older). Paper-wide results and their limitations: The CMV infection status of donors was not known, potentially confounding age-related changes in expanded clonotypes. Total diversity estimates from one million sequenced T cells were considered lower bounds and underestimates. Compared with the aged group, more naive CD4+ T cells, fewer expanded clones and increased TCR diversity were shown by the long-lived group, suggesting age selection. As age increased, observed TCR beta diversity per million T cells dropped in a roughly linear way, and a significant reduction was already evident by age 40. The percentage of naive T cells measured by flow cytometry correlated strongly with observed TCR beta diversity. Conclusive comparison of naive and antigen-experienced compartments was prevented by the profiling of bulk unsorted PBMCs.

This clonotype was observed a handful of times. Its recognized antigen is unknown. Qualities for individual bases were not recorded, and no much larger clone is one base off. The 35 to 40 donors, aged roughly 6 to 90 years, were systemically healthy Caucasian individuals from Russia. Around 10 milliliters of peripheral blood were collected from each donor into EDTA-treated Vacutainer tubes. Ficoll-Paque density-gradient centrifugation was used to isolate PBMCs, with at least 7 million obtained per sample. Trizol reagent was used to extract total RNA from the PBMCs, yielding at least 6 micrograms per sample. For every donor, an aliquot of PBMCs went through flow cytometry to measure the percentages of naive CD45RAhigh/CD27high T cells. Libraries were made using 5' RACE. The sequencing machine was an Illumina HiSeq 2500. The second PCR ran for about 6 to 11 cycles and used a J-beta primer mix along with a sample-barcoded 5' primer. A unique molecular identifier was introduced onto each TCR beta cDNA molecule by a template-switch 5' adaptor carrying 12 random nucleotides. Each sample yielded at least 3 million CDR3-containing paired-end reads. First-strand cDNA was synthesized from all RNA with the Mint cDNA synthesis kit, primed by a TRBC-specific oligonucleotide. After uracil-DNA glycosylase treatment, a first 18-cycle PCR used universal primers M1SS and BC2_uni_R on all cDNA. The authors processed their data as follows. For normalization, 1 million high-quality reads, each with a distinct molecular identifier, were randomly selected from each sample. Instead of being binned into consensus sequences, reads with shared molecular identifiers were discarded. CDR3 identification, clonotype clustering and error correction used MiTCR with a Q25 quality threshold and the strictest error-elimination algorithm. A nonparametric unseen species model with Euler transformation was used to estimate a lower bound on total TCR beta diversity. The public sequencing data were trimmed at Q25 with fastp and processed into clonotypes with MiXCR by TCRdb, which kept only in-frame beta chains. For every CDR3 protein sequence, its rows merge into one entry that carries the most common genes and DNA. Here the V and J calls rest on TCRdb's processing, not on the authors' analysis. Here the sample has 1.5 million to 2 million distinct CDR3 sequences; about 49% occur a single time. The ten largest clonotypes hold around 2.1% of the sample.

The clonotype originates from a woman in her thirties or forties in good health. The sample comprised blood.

The DNA sequence is as follows: TGTGCCAGGCGGACAGCCAGCTCGGGCGAGCAGTACTTC. It codes for CARRTASSGEQYF. The chain is made from TRBV6-5 and TRBJ2-7, and perhaps TRBD1 as D gene, on 6 matching bases. Its CDR3 holds 13 amino acids, cysteine through phenylalanine. The CDR3 DNA has 39 bases and is translated from base 1. In the germline V gene, CDR1 corresponds to MNHEY and CDR2 to SVGAGI. Trimming removed 9 bases from V and 6 bases from J, leaving 18 bases between the germline ends.